These 5 T cell receptor beta chains were all obtained from the same sample, sequenced in a study of CD8 T cells in ankylosing spondylitis. MiXCR, applied by TCRdb to the 5' RACE reads, yields one record per CDR3 protein. Here the sample spans roughly 130,000 distinct CDR3 sequences, roughly a tenth being singletons. The material sequenced was blood, either unsorted or a sorted T cell fraction (not recorded which). These receptor sequences come from a male donor with ankylosing spondylitis or in good health (not recorded which).

This clonotype has ten or more counts. The chain combines TRBV7-9 with TRBJ2-4, with D uncertain. The germline V gene has CDR1 SEHNR and CDR2 FQNEAQ (reference sequence). The ends were cut back, 1 base at V and 2 bases at J, with 9 bases in the middle. This CDR3 is 15 amino acids long. The CDR3 DNA reads as TGTGCCAGCAGCTTAGACCCCGGATCCAAAAACATTCAGTACTTC. It translates to CASSLDPGSKNIQYF.

This clonotype was seen a handful of times. The chain uses TRBV12-3 or TRBV12-4 and TRBJ2-7; D may correspond to TRBD1 or TRBD2 (6 bases each). V dropped 6 bases and J dropped 7 bases, with 10 bases sitting between them. The CDR3 loop spans 11 amino acids. The CDR3 sequence: CASRRGEEQYF. DNA of the CDR3: TGTGCCAGCAGGAGGGGGGAAGAGCAGTACTTC.

In its sample, this clonotype was seen a few times. V is TRBV6-2 or TRBV6-3 and J is TRBJ2-2; the match to TRBD1 covers 7 bases. There are 14 residues in the CDR3. The trim removed 2 bases at V and 5 bases at J, leaving 2 bases unmatched. The germline gives CDR1 MNHEY, CDR2 SVGEGT. The CDR3 DNA reads as TGTGCCAGCAGTTACCGGACAGGTACCGGGGAGCTGTTTTTT. This encodes CASSYRTGTGELFF.

This chain joins TRBV7-9 and TRBJ2-1; TRBD1 is a possible D gene (6 bases). V was pared by 5 bases and J by 7 bases, with 18 bases between. Germline CDR1 is SEHNR and CDR2 is FQNEAQ (reference sequence). The length of the CDR3 is 15 residues. CDR3 in amino acids: CASSLSAGAPNEQFF. In DNA, the CDR3 is TGTGCCAGCAGCCTTTCTGCAGGGGCCCCTAATGAGCAGTTCTTC.

This clonotype was seen many times. V gene TRBV12-3 or TRBV12-4 combines with J gene TRBJ2-1; possibly TRBD1 for D (6 bases). This CDR3 has 17 amino acids. The ends were cut back, 3 bases at V and 5 bases at J, with 20 bases in the middle. DNA for the CDR3: TGTGCCAGCAGTTTTAAAGTCTTGGGGACACCCCACAATGAGCAGTTCTTC. It encodes CASSFKVLGTPHNEQFF.